This T cell receptor (beta chain) was obtained from a study of blood T cell repertoires in COVID-19 (dated by TCRdb to 2020 to 2021). For the wider study: Samples from collaborators originated in the United States, Italy and Spain and spanned both the acute and convalescent phases of COVID-19. The repertoires were made available in a free public database intended to serve as a resource for research on the immune response to SARS-CoV-2. The dataset comprised deeply sampled blood TCRbeta repertoires from subjects exposed to, actively infected with, or recovered from COVID-19. Sample metadata almost always included a de-identified subject ID, COVID-19 status, age in years and sex. Samples came from the ongoing ImmuneRACE study (first 160 participants) plus 1,254 subjects from 6 global collaborators. The prospective study material was composed of cDNA or gDNA derived from T cells, B-cell-depleted T cells, or PBMCs. Where available, HLA class I and class II types were taken from metadata supplied by the sample provider and were not determined by assay-based typing.

What the work shows at the level of the full study, not this receptor alone: The amount of clinical and demographic metadata varied by source and participant and was provided uncurated.

The immunoSEQ Assay, a bias-controlled multiplex PCR, was used to amplify TCRbeta CDR3 regions from genomic DNA. Processing in the source paper ran as follows. Nucleated cell counts per sample were estimated from amplification of reference gene primers within the assay. Sequence reads were collapsed and filtered to measure the absolute abundance of every unique TCRbeta CDR3 rearrangement. For each sample, productive Simpson clonality was calculated as the square root of Simpson's diversity index over productive rearrangements. The source is immuneACCESS, and TCRdb retained only in-frame sequences with V and J called. Part of the clones is not carried over; for the studies checked, unresolved V genes explain less than half of this, and the remainder is unexplained. V, J and clone size are those of that table, while D and trimming were read from the DNA. The sample has some 80,000 clones on record, more than 60% of them singletons. Approximately 19% of the sample comes from the top ten.

Whole blood was collected in K2EDTA tubes by collaborating institutions according to the institutions' own protocols. For TCRbeta analysis, collaborators shipped samples in one of three forms: frozen whole blood, isolated PBMCs, or DNA extracted from either of those sample types. The CDR3 measures 16 amino acids from cysteine to phenylalanine. Just CDR3 DNA is preserved here, 48 bases in frame from base 1. Taken from the germline V gene, the CDR1 and CDR2 loops are SGHDN and FVKESK. The junction carries 10 bases between V and J, which are trimmed by 1 base and 0 bases respectively. To note about this clone: Which antigen it targets is not known. There are no base qualities to consult, and no much larger clone falls within one base.

This receptor was taken from a woman of 80 years or more with active or convalescent COVID-19. This receptor chain uses TRBV14 and TRBJ2-4; a tentative D match to TRBD1 spans 5 bases. Sequencing was performed on peripheral blood. The encoded CDR3 is CASSQGQLLAKNIQYF. The sequence in DNA is TGTGCCAGCAGCCAAGGACAGTTACTAGCCAAAAACATTCAGTACTTC.